The rows below give T cell receptor beta chains drawn from one sample of a study of OX40 agonist ivuxolimab in advanced cancers. Produced via immunoSEQ multiplex PCR; TCRdb's table is partial and in-frame only. The table shows roughly 34,000 clones, with around 85% occurring only once. Here the sequenced sample was CD4+ or CD8+ T cells sorted from blood, taken in a trial of the OX40 agonist ivuxolimab. Receptors originate from an adult with an advanced solid tumor such as melanoma, head and neck, liver or kidney cancer. Each CDR3 is given with its conserved first and last residue. The order of the fields is D gene, CDR3 length, V gene, clone size, J gene, CDR3 DNA, CDR3 protein. The D gene is left open where the match is weak. The size entry is marked missing in some rows and otherwise reads once, few, many or a size class.

-	16	TRBV14	-	TRBJ2-5	TGTGCCAGCAGCCAAAGGAAGGGAGGCAATGTCGAGACCCAGTACTTC	CASSQRKGGNVETQYF
TRBD2	18	TRBV14	-	TRBJ2-1	TGTGCCAGCAGCCAAGAATTCTTAGGACTAGCGGGGGCCAATGAGCAGTTCTTC	CASSQEFLGLAGANEQFF
-	15	TRBV5-4	-	TRBJ2-2	TGTGCCAGCAGGGGCGAGGGAGGGGGCACCGGGGAGCTGTTTTTT	CASRGEGGGTGELFF
TRBD2	16	TRBV7-9	-	TRBJ2-3	TGTGCCAGCAGCTTATCGCGCGGGGGGGCGGTAGATACGCAGTATTTT	CASSLSRGGAVDTQYF
TRBD1	15	TRBV5-6	-	TRBJ1-6	TGTGCCAGCAGGACAACGGACAGGCCCTATTCACCCCTCCACTTT	CASRTTDRPYSPLHF
-	11	TRBV10-3	-	TRBJ2-7	TGTGCCATCAGTGACTACTACGAGCAGTACTTC	CAISDYYEQYF
-	12	TRBV28	-	TRBJ2-7	TGTGCCAGCAGTTCGTACAGGGATGAGCAGTACTTC	CASSSYRDEQYF
TRBD2	15	TRBV11-2	-	TRBJ2-1	TGTGCCAGCAGCCTCCTGGGACGGGCGGGGGTCGAGCAGTTCTTC	CASSLLGRAGVEQFF
TRBD1	13	TRBV6-4	-	TRBJ2-3	TGTGCCAGCAGTGGGACAGGGACAGATACGCAGTATTTT	CASSGTGTDTQYF
-	18	TRBV4-1	-	TRBJ2-1	TGCGCCAGCAGCCAAGAGGCCCCGTCTGACCTCTCCTACAATGAGCAGTTCTTC	CASSQEAPSDLSYNEQFF
-	15	TRBV7-2	once	TRBJ2-3	TGTGCCAGCAGCTCCCGTTTAGTGGGCACAGATACGCAGTATTTT	CASSSRLVGTDTQYF
-	15	TRBV7-6	-	TRBJ1-1	TGTGCCAGCAGCATAGACTGGACAGCCTCAACTGAAGCTTTCTTT	CASSIDWTASTEAFF
-	22	TRBV5-1	-	TRBJ2-1	TGCGCCAGCAGCTATAGAACCCAAGAAGTTGGGGGGAGATCTGACTCCTACAATGAGCAGTTCTTC	CASSYRTQEVGGRSDSYNEQFF
TRBD1	15	TRBV19	-	TRBJ1-2	TGTGCCAGTAGTATGGCCGGGACAGTAAACTATGGCTACACCTTC	CASSMAGTVNYGYTF
-	14	TRBV7-7	-	TRBJ2-5	TGTGCCAGCAGCTTAGACGGAGTGACAGAGACCCAGTACTTC	CASSLDGVTETQYF
-	15	TRBV5-1	-	TRBJ1-1	TGCGCCAGCAGCTTGGTTCCGGGAGCCAACACTGAAGCTTTCTTT	CASSLVPGANTEAFF
TRBD1	18	TRBV27	-	TRBJ1-2	TGTGCCAGCAGTTTAATCTCCCCCCCCCGGGACAGGGAGGAACAGGACACCTTC	CASSLISPPRDREEQDTF
-	14	TRBV30	medium-sized	TRBJ2-5	TGTGCCTGGAGTTTAGTCGGAAGAAAAGAGACCCAGTACTTC	CAWSLVGRKETQYF
TRBD1	14	TRBV30	few	TRBJ1-5	TGTGCCTGGAGTGTGGACAGGGGAAATCAGCCCCAGCATTTT	CAWSVDRGNQPQHF
TRBD1	14	TRBV5-6	few	TRBJ1-2	TGTGCCAGCAGCTCGAGGGACAGCCCCTATGGCTACACCTTC	CASSSRDSPYGYTF
TRBD1	18	TRBV9	-	TRBJ1-6	TGTGCCAGCAGCGTGCTGGACAGGAGTAGCTCCTATAATTCACCCCTCCACTTT	CASSVLDRSSSYNSPLHF
-	13	TRBV7-8	-	TRBJ2-7	TGTGCCAGCAGCTTATCTCCCCGCGACGAGCAGTACTTC	CASSLSPRDEQYF
-	14	TRBV6-5	-	TRBJ1-6	TGTGCCTTGGGCAGGGAGGTTGTTTGCTCACCCCTCCACTTT	CALGREVVCSPLHF
TRBD1	14	TRBV30	-	TRBJ2-7	TGTGCCTGGGGAGTGGGACAGGGAGCCTACGAGCAGTACTTC	CAWGVGQGAYEQYF
-	13	TRBV27	-	TRBJ1-6	TGTGCCAGGACAGTGTTCCATAATTCACCCCTCCACTTT	CARTVFHNSPLHF
-	16	TRBV15	-	TRBJ2-3	TGTGCCACCAGCAGAGATTACGGGGGCAACACAGATACGCAGTATTTT	CATSRDYGGNTDTQYF
-	15	TRBV28	-	TRBJ1-2	TGTGCCAGCAGTTCCCCACCCGGGACCGTCTATGGCTACACCTTC	CASSSPPGTVYGYTF
-	14	TRBV5-4	-	TRBJ2-5	TGTGCCAGCAGCTTGGTAACTGCCGGAGAGACCCAGTACTTC	CASSLVTAGETQYF
-	18	TRBV5-6	few	TRBJ2-6	TGTGCCAGCAGCTTGGGGCTAGCGATACCGAGCGGGGCCAACGTCCTGACTTTC	CASSLGLAIPSGANVLTF
-	15	TRBV10-1	-	TRBJ1-3	TGCGCCAGCAGTGAGGACAGCCGCTCTGGAAACACCATATATTTT	CASSEDSRSGNTIYF
-	13	TRBV6-5	-	TRBJ2-1	TGTGCCAGCAGTTGGGGGCAGGGCAATGAGCAGTTCTTC	CASSWGQGNEQFF
TRBD2	14	TRBV18	few	TRBJ2-7	TGTGCCAGCGCGCGGACTAGCGGGCCCTACGAGCAGTACTTC	CASARTSGPYEQYF
-	17	TRBV7-9	medium-sized	TRBJ2-1	TGTGCCAGCAGTTTCGGATTGACGGGGAGTACCTACAATGAGCAGTTCTTC	CASSFGLTGSTYNEQFF
-	17	TRBV15	few	TRBJ1-5	TGTGCCACCAGCAGAGATCCCATGGGGGATGGCAATCAGCCCCAGCATTTT	CATSRDPMGDGNQPQHF
TRBD1	14	TRBV10-3	few	TRBJ2-7	TGTGCCATCAGTGATAGGACAGGTTCCTACGAGCAGTACTTC	CAISDRTGSYEQYF
-	12	TRBV11-2	medium-sized	TRBJ1-2	TGTGCCAGCAGCTTAGGGAACTATGGCTACACCTTC	CASSLGNYGYTF
TRBD1	13	TRBV30	-	TRBJ1-2	TGTGCAGTAACACGAGGGACAGGCTATGGCTACACCTTC	CAVTRGTGYGYTF
-	15	TRBV5-1	few	TRBJ2-2	TGCGCCAGCAGCCTTGACGGGGGCTACGCCGGGGAGCTGTTTTTT	CASSLDGGYAGELFF
-	13	TRBV7-2	once	TRBJ1-4	TGTGCCAGCCGACGTCACCGGGGGGAAAAACTGTTTTTT	CASRRHRGEKLFF
-	13	TRBV11-2	-	TRBJ2-1	TGTGCCAGCACCCTGGGGGGGGCGGCTGAGCAGTTCTTC	CASTLGGAAEQFF
-	14	TRBV7-2	-	TRBJ2-1	TGTGCCAGCAGGTTGGGGGGGCCCTACAATGAGCAGTTCTTC	CASRLGGPYNEQFF
-	14	TRBV5-1	once	TRBJ1-6	TGCGCCAGCAGCTTAAATTCGGATAATTCACCCCTCCACTTT	CASSLNSDNSPLHF
-	12	TRBV6-6	-	TRBJ2-2	TGTGCCAGCAGTTGGAACACCGGGGAGCTGTTTTTT	CASSWNTGELFF
-	16	TRBV27	-	TRBJ2-6	TGTGCCAGCAGTGGGTTAAGGAGCGCTGGGGCCAACGTCCTGACTTTC	CASSGLRSAGANVLTF
-	12	TRBV5-1	once	TRBJ2-7	TGCGCCAGCAGCTTGGAGGGAAGCGAGCAGTACTTC	CASSLEGSEQYF
-	13	TRBV10-3	-	TRBJ1-2	TGTGCCATCACCCCCTCCGACAGCTATGGCTACACCTTC	CAITPSDSYGYTF
TRBD1	14	TRBV7-9	-	TRBJ2-7	TGTGCCAGCAGCTTTATGGGACAGACCTACGAGCAGTACTTC	CASSFMGQTYEQYF
-	13	TRBV14	-	TRBJ2-7	TGTGCCAGCAGCCAATTGACCTCCTACGAGCAGTACTTC	CASSQLTSYEQYF
-	14	TRBV30	few	TRBJ1-1	TGTGCCTGGAGCGAGGTGGGGGGGGCCGCTGAAGCTTTCTTT	CAWSEVGGAAEAFF
-	11	TRBV30	-	TRBJ1-1	TGTGCCTGGAGTGGGACCGAGGTTTCTTTCTTT	CAWSGTEVSFF
-	19	TRBV6-1	-	TRBJ2-6	TGTGCCAGCAGTGAATTTATGGGCTTTTCGGGCTCTGGGGCCAACGTCCTGACTTTC	CASSEFMGFSGSGANVLTF
TRBD1	15	TRBV5-4	-	TRBJ1-3	TGTGCCAGCAGCCCGGACAGGAACTCTGGAAACACCATATATTTT	CASSPDRNSGNTIYF
-	16	TRBV5-4	-	TRBJ2-5	TGTGCCAGCAGCTTCGAGGCTAGCTGGGGCCAAGAGACCCAGTACTTC	CASSFEASWGQETQYF
-	13	TRBV15	-	TRBJ1-2	TGTGCCACCAGCGACCGAACCTTTGGGGGCTACACCTTC	CATSDRTFGGYTF